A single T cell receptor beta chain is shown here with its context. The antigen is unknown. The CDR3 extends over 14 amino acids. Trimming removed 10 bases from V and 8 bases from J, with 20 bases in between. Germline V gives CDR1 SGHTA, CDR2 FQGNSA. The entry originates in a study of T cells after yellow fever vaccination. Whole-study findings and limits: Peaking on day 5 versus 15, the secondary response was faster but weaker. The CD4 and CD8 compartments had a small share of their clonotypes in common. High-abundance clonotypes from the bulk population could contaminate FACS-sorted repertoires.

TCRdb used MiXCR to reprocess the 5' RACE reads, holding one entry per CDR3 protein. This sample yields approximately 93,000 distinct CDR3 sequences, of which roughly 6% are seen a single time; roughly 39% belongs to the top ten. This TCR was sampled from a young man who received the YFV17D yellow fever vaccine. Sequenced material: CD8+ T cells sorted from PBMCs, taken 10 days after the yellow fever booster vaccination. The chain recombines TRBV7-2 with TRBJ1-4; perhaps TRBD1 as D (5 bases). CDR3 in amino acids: CATRGIGSNEKLFF. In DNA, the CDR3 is TGTGCCACCCGGGGGATAGGGAGCAACGAAAAACTGTTTTTT.